The entry below describes one T cell receptor (beta chain). CDR1 DFQATT and CDR2 SNEGSKA come from the germline V gene (reference sequence). The CDR3 runs 11 residues. V was pared by 1 base and J by 11 bases, with 11 bases between. TCRdb reprocessed the 5' RACE reads with MiXCR, giving one entry per CDR3 protein. This sample yields roughly 500,000 distinct CDR3 sequences, of which 20% to 25% are seen a single time; about 0.93% belongs to the top ten. These data come from a study of identical twins. The same sample was also used in a study of T cells expressing NK-cell markers.

V and J are TRBV20-1 and TRBJ1-1; D not certain. Sample: CD4+ T cells sorted from blood. The sequence was collected from a woman under 30 in good health. The CDR3 reads CSARGESNAFF. The DNA of the CDR3 is TGCAGTGCTAGAGGGGAGTCTAACGCTTTCTTT.